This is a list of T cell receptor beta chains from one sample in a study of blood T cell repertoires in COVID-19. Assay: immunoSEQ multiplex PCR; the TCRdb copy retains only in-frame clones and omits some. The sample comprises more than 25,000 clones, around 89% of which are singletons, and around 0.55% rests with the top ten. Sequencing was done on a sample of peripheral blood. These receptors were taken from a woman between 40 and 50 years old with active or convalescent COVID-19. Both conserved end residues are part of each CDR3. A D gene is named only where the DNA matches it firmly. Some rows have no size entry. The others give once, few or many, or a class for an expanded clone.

CDR3 DNA: TGTGCCAGCAGCTTACATTCCCAGGGGGCAGGCCAAGAGACCCAGTACTTC; CDR3 protein: CASSLHSQGAGQETQYF; V gene: TRBV7-8; D gene: TRBD1; clone size: -; J gene: TRBJ2-5
CDR3 DNA: TGCGCCAGCTCCTGGGGAAACCGGGACAGGGGGTACAATGAGCAGTTCTTC; CDR3 protein: CASSWGNRDRGYNEQFF; V gene: TRBV5-1; D gene: TRBD1; clone size: -; J gene: TRBJ2-1
CDR3 DNA: TGTGCCTGGAGGGATGGGGGGACGCAGTATTTT; CDR3 protein: CAWRDGGTQYF; V gene: TRBV30; D gene: -; clone size: -; J gene: TRBJ2-3
CDR3 DNA: TGTGCCGCCAGTGGGAGCCTAAACACCGGGGAGCTGTTTTTT; CDR3 protein: CAASGSLNTGELFF; V gene: TRBV3-1/TRBV3-2; D gene: -; clone size: -; J gene: TRBJ2-2
CDR3 DNA: TGTGCCAGCAGCTTAGGCCGGGACAGGGGATATGGCTACACCTTC; CDR3 protein: CASSLGRDRGYGYTF; V gene: TRBV11-3; D gene: TRBD1; clone size: -; J gene: TRBJ1-2
CDR3 DNA: TGTGCCACCGAGAGACAGGGCATAAGCTCCTACAATGAGCAGTTCTTC; CDR3 protein: CATERQGISSYNEQFF; V gene: TRBV25-1; D gene: TRBD1; clone size: -; J gene: TRBJ2-1
CDR3 DNA: TGTGCCAGCAGCTTAGAAGGGAGCGGAGATACGCAGTATTTT; CDR3 protein: CASSLEGSGDTQYF; V gene: TRBV7-9; D gene: -; clone size: -; J gene: TRBJ2-3
CDR3 DNA: TGTGCCAGCAGCTTAGTACAGCAGAACACCGGGGAGCTGTTTTTT; CDR3 protein: CASSLVQQNTGELFF; V gene: TRBV7-8; D gene: -; clone size: once; J gene: TRBJ2-2
CDR3 DNA: TGTGCCAGCAGCGGCAGCGGGGCCGGGGGTTTCGCCAACACAGATACGCAGTATTTT; CDR3 protein: CASSGSGAGGFANTDTQYF; V gene: TRBV7-2; D gene: TRBD2; clone size: -; J gene: TRBJ2-3
CDR3 DNA: TGTGCCAGCAGAGACCTACAGGGCCCCGAGCAGTACTTC; CDR3 protein: CASRDLQGPEQYF; V gene: TRBV27; D gene: -; clone size: once; J gene: TRBJ2-7
CDR3 DNA: TGTGCCACCAGCAGAAACTACCCGGGACAGGGAGGGTACGAGCAGTACTTC; CDR3 protein: CATSRNYPGQGGYEQYF; V gene: TRBV15; D gene: TRBD1; clone size: -; J gene: TRBJ2-7
CDR3 DNA: TGTGCCAGCAGGGGGACTAGCGGGAGCTACGAGCAGTACTTC; CDR3 protein: CASRGTSGSYEQYF; V gene: TRBV7-9; D gene: TRBD2; clone size: -; J gene: TRBJ2-7
CDR3 DNA: TGTGCCAGCAGCCCCGTCGCTCTAGGCTACGAGCAGTACTTC; CDR3 protein: CASSPVALGYEQYF; V gene: TRBV7-8; D gene: -; clone size: -; J gene: TRBJ2-7
CDR3 DNA: TGTGCCAGTGCCCCTAGCGGGGGGGCCCAAGGAGAGCAGTTCTTC; CDR3 protein: CASAPSGGAQGEQFF; V gene: TRBV19; D gene: TRBD2; clone size: -; J gene: TRBJ2-1
CDR3 DNA: TGTGCCAGTAACACCCCGGGACAGGGTTCAAGAGGAAGCAATCAGCCCCAGCATTTT; CDR3 protein: CASNTPGQGSRGSNQPQHF; V gene: TRBV19; D gene: TRBD1; clone size: -; J gene: TRBJ1-5
CDR3 DNA: TGTGCCAGCGTTGCGGGAGGGAGCACAGATACGCAGTATTTT; CDR3 protein: CASVAGGSTDTQYF; V gene: TRBV3-1/TRBV3-2; D gene: TRBD2; clone size: once; J gene: TRBJ2-3
CDR3 DNA: -; CDR3 protein: CASSSSGGLEETQYF; V gene: TRBV28; D gene: -; clone size: -; J gene: TRBJ2-5
CDR3 DNA: TGTGCCAGCAGCCCCAGCGGGGGAGGTTTCAATGAGCAGTTCTTC; CDR3 protein: CASSPSGGGFNEQFF; V gene: TRBV11-2; D gene: TRBD2; clone size: -; J gene: TRBJ2-1
CDR3 DNA: TGTGCCAGAAGCTTGGCCGGGGCCTACGAGCAGTACTTC; CDR3 protein: CARSLAGAYEQYF; V gene: TRBV5-3; D gene: -; clone size: -; J gene: TRBJ2-7
CDR3 DNA: TGCGCCAGCAGCTCCGACGGACTGCACCAAGAGACCCAGTACTTC; CDR3 protein: CASSSDGLHQETQYF; V gene: TRBV5-1; D gene: -; clone size: -; J gene: TRBJ2-5
CDR3 DNA: TGTGCCAGCAGTTCACCCACCCTCGGGACTAGCGGGAGACCTATCTTC; CDR3 protein: CASSSPTLGTSGRPIF; V gene: TRBV6-5; D gene: TRBD2; clone size: -; J gene: TRBJ2-7
CDR3 DNA: TGTGCCAGCATGGAGACTAGCGTCGGGGAGCTGTTTTTT; CDR3 protein: CASMETSVGELFF; V gene: TRBV6-4; D gene: TRBD2; clone size: -; J gene: TRBJ2-2
CDR3 DNA: TGTGCCAGCAGTAAAGGGACAGAAAACTATGGCTACACCTTC; CDR3 protein: CASSKGTENYGYTF; V gene: TRBV2; D gene: TRBD1; clone size: -; J gene: TRBJ1-2
CDR3 DNA: TGTGCCAGCAGCTTAGAACCGACAGGGGTAGGAGAGCAGTACTTC; CDR3 protein: CASSLEPTGVGEQYF; V gene: TRBV11-2; D gene: TRBD1; clone size: -; J gene: TRBJ2-7
CDR3 DNA: TGCAGCGTCATGCGGTCTGGGGCCAACGTCCTGACTTTC; CDR3 protein: CSVMRSGANVLTF; V gene: TRBV29-1; D gene: -; clone size: -; J gene: TRBJ2-6